The present entry profiles one T cell receptor (beta chain) with its context. The data are from a study of T cell changes during pregnancy in multiple sclerosis. Using immunoSEQ multiplex PCR, the repertoire was profiled, and TCRdb retains in-frame clones only, with some absent. This table holds some 110,000 clones, about 90% found once. From germline, CDR1 is SNHLY and CDR2 FYNNEI. The CDR3 has 13 residues. The V end was cut by 6 bases, the J end by 0 bases, with 6 bases between. The chain recombines TRBV2 with TRBJ2-1; D not resolved. The clonotype originates from a female donor with multiple sclerosis, enrolled in a pregnancy study. This specimen consisted of peripheral blood, obtained before pregnancy. The chain's CDR3 is CASRINSYNEQFF. CDR3 bases: TGTGCCAGCAGAATAAACTCCTACAATGAGCAGTTCTTC.